A selection of T cell receptor beta chains follows, all from one sample in a study of tumor-infiltrating lymphocytes in primary liver carcinoma. Each CDR3 protein gets one entry after TCRdb re-called the multiplex PCR reads with MiXCR. The sample consists of about 310,000 distinct CDR3 sequences, 50% to 75% of them appearing once. Sequenced material: peripheral blood. Every receptor here comes from a woman aged 25 to 39 with primary liver carcinoma and hepatitis B virus infection. CDR3s include the opening cysteine and the closing phenylalanine or tryptophan. A D gene is named only where the DNA matches it firmly. Expanded clones get a size class; other rows say once, few or many, or leave the size out.

v_call	j_call	d_call	clone_size	cdr3_nt	cdr3_aa
TRBV11-2	TRBJ2-4	-	-	TGTACCAGCAGCTTGTTAGATCTAGGGAGAAACATTCAGTACTTC	CTSSLLDLGRNIQYF
TRBV11-2	TRBJ2-2	-	many	TGTGTCTCCGCCGGGACTCTGAACACCGGGGAGCTGTTTTTT	CVSAGTLNTGELFF
TRBV10-2	TRBJ1-1	-	-	TGCGCCGTATCGAGGGGATCTCCGAACACTGAAGCTTTCTTT	CAVSRGSPNTEAFF
TRBV7-2	TRBJ2-1	TRBD2	-	TGTGCCAGCAGCTTTATGGGACTAGCGTCCTACAATGAGCAGTTCTTC	CASSFMGLASYNEQFF
TRBV30	TRBJ1-3	TRBD1	-	TGTGCCCGGAGCCGGGGACAGCAAGGAAACACCATATATTTT	CARSRGQQGNTIYF
TRBV12-3/TRBV12-4	TRBJ2-3	-	many	TGTGCCAGCACCCCCGTAGGGGGCACAGATACGCAGTATTTT	CASTPVGGTDTQYF
TRBV28	TRBJ2-1	TRBD1	-	TGTGCCAGCAGTTCCCACCGACAGGGGGTGGTCAATGAGCAGTTCTTC	CASSSHRQGVVNEQFF
TRBV4-1	TRBJ1-6	-	-	TGCGCCAGCAGCCACAACACACCACGGGGGGGTCGGTCACCCCACCACTTT	CASSHNTPRGGRSPHHF
TRBV6-2/TRBV6-3	TRBJ2-1	TRBD2	many	TGTGCCAGCAGTTACCCCTCCGGGGGGAATGAGCAGTTCTTC	CASSYPSGGNEQFF
TRBV11-2	TRBJ2-1	TRBD1	-	TGTGCCAGCAGCCCCCGGACAGGGGGGAATGAGCAGTTCTTC	CASSPRTGGNEQFF
TRBV4-1	TRBJ2-7	TRBD1	-	TGCGCCAGCAGCCCGGGACAGGTCTATTGCTACGAGCAGTACTTC	CASSPGQVYCYEQYF
TRBV6-2/TRBV6-3	TRBJ2-2	-	once	TGTGCCAGCAGTTACTTGGGCGGGGAGCTATTTTTT	CASSYLGGELFF
TRBV11-2	TRBJ2-1	-	many	TGTGCCAGCAGCTCCCTTTCCTACAATGAGCAGTTCTTC	CASSSLSYNEQFF
TRBV11-2	TRBJ2-1	-	many	TGTGCCAGCAGCCGCACTTTCAATGAGCAGTTCTTC	CASSRTFNEQFF
TRBV2	TRBJ2-2	-	-	TGTGCCAGCGCACAAACCGGGGAGCTGTTTTTT	CASAQTGELFF
TRBV5-4	TRBJ2-7	TRBD2	-	TGTACCAGCAGCCCAGCGGGAGGGGGCATGTACGAGCAGTACTTC	CTSSPAGGGMYEQYF
TRBV4-1	TRBJ2-2	-	few	TGCGCCAGCAGCCACCCCAAAGCATTCACCGGGGGGCTGTTTTTT	CASSHPKAFTGGLFF
TRBV12-3/TRBV12-4	TRBJ2-2	-	-	TGTGCCAGCCGCGGGTTCCCTAGGACCGGGGAGCTGTTTTTT	CASRGFPRTGELFF
TRBV12-3/TRBV12-4	TRBJ1-2	-	-	TGTGCTAGCAGTCCCAGCGTTAAGGGGACGACTCATGGCTACACCTTC	CASSPSVKGTTHGYTF
TRBV4-3	TRBJ2-3	TRBD1	once	TGCGCCAGCAGCCAAGTCGGGACAGATATGCAGTATTTT	CASSQVGTDMQYF
TRBV29-1	TRBJ1-1	-	once	TGCAGCATCTCCGCCGGCACTGAAGCTTTCTTT	CSISAGTEAFF
TRBV12-3/TRBV12-4	TRBJ1-4	-	once	TGTGCCAGCGGGGGCAGGGCGGCTACAACTAATGAAAAACTGTTTTTT	CASGGRAATTNEKLFF